Only a few counts were recorded for the clone carrying this T cell receptor (beta chain). What it binds is unknown. This entry is derived from a study of response to subunit inactivated influenza vaccine. The V and J ends lost 0 bases and 12 bases respectively, with 18 bases between them. CDR3 size: 15 residues. From germline, CDR1 is SGHTA and CDR2 FQGNSA. Overall study results and limits: The authors offered the suggestion that each seasonal influenza vaccination recruits few new T cells.

TCRdb used MiXCR to reprocess the RT-PCR reads, holding one entry per CDR3 protein. The table records approximately 680,000 distinct CDR3 sequences, roughly 14% of them present only once. The TCR originated in a man aged 50 or older who received an inactivated influenza vaccine. Sequencing used PBMCs from blood, obtained about 11 days after vaccination. This rearrangement joins TRBV7-2 to TRBJ2-1; D unresolved. CDR3 region: CASSLAYNPDGGQFF. CDR3 coding DNA: TGTGCCAGCAGCTTAGCGTATAACCCAGACGGTGGGCAGTTCTTC.